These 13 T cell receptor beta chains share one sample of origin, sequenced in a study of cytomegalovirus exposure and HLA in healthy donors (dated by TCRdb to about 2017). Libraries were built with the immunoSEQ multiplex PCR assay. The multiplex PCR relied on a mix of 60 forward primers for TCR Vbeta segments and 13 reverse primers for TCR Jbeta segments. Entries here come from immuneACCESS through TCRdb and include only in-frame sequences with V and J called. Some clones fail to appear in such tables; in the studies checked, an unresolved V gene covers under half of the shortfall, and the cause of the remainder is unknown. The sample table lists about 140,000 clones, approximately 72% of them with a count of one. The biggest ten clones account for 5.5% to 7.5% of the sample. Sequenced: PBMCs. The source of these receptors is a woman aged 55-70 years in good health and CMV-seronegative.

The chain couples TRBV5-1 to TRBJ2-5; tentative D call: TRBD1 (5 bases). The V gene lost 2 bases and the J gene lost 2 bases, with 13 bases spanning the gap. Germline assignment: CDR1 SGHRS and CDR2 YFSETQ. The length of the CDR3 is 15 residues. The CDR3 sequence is CASSFSRQGQETQYF. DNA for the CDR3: TGCGCCAGCAGCTTTTCGCGGCAGGGACAAGAGACCCAGTACTTC.

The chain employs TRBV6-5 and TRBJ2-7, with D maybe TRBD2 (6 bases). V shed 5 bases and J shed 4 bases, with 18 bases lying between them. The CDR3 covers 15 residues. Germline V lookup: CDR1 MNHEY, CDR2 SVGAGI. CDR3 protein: CASSLTGTPMYEQYF. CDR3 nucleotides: TGTGCCAGCAGTCTAACCGGGACTCCGATGTACGAGCAGTACTTC.

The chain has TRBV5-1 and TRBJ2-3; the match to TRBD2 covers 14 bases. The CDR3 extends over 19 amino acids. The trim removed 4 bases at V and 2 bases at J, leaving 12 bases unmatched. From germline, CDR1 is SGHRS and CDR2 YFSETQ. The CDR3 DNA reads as TGCGCCAGCAGCGGGGAGGGACTAGCGGGGGTCCATCACACAGATACGCAGTATTTT. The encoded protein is CASSGEGLAGVHHTDTQYF.

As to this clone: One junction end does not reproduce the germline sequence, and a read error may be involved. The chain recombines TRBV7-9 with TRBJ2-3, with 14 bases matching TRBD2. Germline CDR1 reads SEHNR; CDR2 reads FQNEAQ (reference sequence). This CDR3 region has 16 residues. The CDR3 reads CSSSAGTSGRADTQYF. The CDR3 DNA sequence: TGTTCCAGCAGCGCCGGGACTAGCGGGAGAGCAGATACGCAGTATTTT. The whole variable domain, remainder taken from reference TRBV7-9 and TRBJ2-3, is DTGVSQNPRHKITKRGQNVTFRCDPISEHNRLYWYRQTLGQGPEFLTYFQNEAQLEKSRLLSDRFSAERPKGSFSTLEIQRTEQGDSAMYLCSSSAGTSGRADTQYFGPGTRLTVL.

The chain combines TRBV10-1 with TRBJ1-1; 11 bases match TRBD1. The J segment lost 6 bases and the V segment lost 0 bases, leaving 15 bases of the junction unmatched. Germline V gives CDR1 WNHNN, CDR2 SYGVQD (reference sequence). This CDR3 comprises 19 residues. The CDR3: CASSESGVGDRGYDSEAFF. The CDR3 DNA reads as TGCGCCAGCAGTGAGTCTGGGGTTGGGGACAGGGGGTATGACTCTGAAGCTTTCTTT.

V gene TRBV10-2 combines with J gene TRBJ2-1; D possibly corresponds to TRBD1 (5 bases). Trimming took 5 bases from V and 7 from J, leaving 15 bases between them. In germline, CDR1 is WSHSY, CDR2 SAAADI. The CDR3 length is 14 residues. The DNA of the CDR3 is TGCGCCAGCAGTCTGAGCCGACAGTTGAATGAGCAGTTCTTC. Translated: CASSLSRQLNEQFF.

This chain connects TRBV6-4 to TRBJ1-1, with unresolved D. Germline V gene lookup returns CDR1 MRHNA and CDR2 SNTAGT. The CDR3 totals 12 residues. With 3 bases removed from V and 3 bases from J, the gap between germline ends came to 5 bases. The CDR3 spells CASSEVDTEAFF. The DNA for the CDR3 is TGTGCCAGCAGTGAGGTAGACACTGAAGCTTTCTTT.

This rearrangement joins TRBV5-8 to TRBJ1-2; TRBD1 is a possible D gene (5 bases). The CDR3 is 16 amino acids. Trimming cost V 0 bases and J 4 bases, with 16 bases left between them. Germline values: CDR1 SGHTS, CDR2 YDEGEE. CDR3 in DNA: TGTGCCAGCAGCTTGGAACATGACAGTTCACCCTATGGCTACACCTTC. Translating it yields CASSLEHDSSPYGYTF.

The CDR3: CSVGAQTGSSYEQYF. The DNA of the CDR3 is TGCAGCGTGGGGGCCCAGACAGGAAGCTCCTACGAGCAGTACTTC. This chain uses TRBV29-1 with TRBJ2-5; possible D gene TRBD1, 6 bases. The last part of the DNA fits TRBJ2-7 better; the J call may be wrong. The CDR3 runs to 15 residues. Germline assignment: CDR1 SQVTM and CDR2 ANQGSEA.

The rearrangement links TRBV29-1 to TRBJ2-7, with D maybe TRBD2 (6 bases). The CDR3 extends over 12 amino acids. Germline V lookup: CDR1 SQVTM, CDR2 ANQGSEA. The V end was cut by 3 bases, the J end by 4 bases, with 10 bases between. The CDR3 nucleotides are TGCAGCGTTGACGGGGGTGCGTACGAGCAGTACTTC. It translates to CSVDGGAYEQYF.

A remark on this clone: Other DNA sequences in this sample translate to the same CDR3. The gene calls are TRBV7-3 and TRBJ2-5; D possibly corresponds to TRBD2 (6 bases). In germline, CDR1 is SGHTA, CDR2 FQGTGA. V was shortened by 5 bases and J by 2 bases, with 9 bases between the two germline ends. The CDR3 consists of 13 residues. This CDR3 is CASSRGVQETQYF. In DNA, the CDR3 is TGTGCCAGCAGCCGCGGGGTTCAAGAGACCCAGTACTTC.

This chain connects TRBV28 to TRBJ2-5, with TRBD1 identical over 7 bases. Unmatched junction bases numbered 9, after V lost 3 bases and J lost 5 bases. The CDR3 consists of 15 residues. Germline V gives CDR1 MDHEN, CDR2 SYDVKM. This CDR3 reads CASSFPAGGIETQYF. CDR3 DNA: TGTGCCAGCAGTTTCCCGGCAGGGGGAATCGAGACCCAGTACTTC. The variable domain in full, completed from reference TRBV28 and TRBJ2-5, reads DVKVTQSSRYLVKRTGEKVFLECVQDMDHENMFWYRQDPGLGLRLIYFSYDVKMKEKGDIPEGYSVSREKKERFSLILESASTNQTSMYLCASSFPAGGIETQYFGPGTRLLVL.

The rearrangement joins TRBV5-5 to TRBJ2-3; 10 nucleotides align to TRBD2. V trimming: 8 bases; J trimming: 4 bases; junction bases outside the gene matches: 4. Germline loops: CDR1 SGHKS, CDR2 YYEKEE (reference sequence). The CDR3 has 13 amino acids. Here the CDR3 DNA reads TGTGCCAGTACTAGCGGGACCTCAGATACGCAGTATTTT. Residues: CASTSGTSDTQYF.